Given below is one T cell receptor (beta chain) in context. The antigen remains unidentified. This sample is part of a study of breast tumors, draining lymph nodes, adjacent tissues. Whole-study results and caveats: Data fit most tumor T cells coming from lymph node, expanding in tumor. That most tumor T cells come from lymph nodes remained unproven. Tumors had less TCR diversity than lymph nodes, more than nontumor tissue.

Samples came from axillary lymph nodes draining the breast cancer. TCRdb passed the multiplex PCR reads through MiXCR, listing each CDR3 protein once. The profile shows fewer than 200,000 distinct CDR3 sequences, 25% to 40% of them singletons. The source material was axillary lymph node tissue. The clonotype was recovered from a female donor with breast cancer. Some clones in this sample may be carry-over from other donors' samples.

CDR3 sequence reads: CASSESLQGARDTQYF. Here the CDR3 DNA reads TGCGCCAGCAGTGAGTCCTTACAGGGGGCCCGGGATACGCAGTATTTT. The chain is built from TRBV10-1 and TRBJ2-3, with 9 bases lining up with TRBD1. Germline V gene data show CDR1 as WNHNN and CDR2 as SYGVQD (reference sequence). The CDR3 contains 16 residues. V was clipped by 0 bases and J by 6 bases; unmatched bases: 7.